The following is a T cell receptor beta chain sequence with its context. Its specificity is not known. The sample is drawn from a study of cytomegalovirus exposure and HLA in healthy donors. The germline V gene has CDR1 SGHRS and CDR2 YFSETQ. Losses at the gene ends were 4 bases for V and 9 bases for J; bases not matched to a gene: 13. This CDR3 contains 15 residues. PCR involved 60 Vbeta and 13 Jbeta primers. Assay used: immunoSEQ multiplex PCR; TCRdb lists only in-frame clones, some missing. The top ten clones hold roughly 2.8% of a sample with around 170,000 clones, about 80% of them seen once. Study results and limitations: It was reportedly the case that the classifier diagnosed cytomegalovirus status with high specificity and sensitivity. It was likely that a cluster of highly shared sequence variants was a sequencing artifact.

This TCR derives from a woman aged 50 to 60 in good health and CMV-seropositive. The source material was PBMCs. The chain couples TRBV5-1 to TRBJ1-5, with 7 positions matching TRBD1. CDR3 region: CASSPGDRDGVPQHF. Here the CDR3 DNA reads TGCGCCAGCAGCCCGGGTGACAGGGATGGAGTGCCCCAGCATTTT. The full variable domain, rest sourced from reference TRBV5-1 and TRBJ1-5, is KAGVTQTPRYLIKTRGQQVTLSCSPISGHRSVSWYQQTPGQGLQFLFEYFSETQRNKGNFPGRFSGRQFSNSRSEMNVSTLELGDSALYLCASSPGDRDGVPQHFGDGTRLSIL.